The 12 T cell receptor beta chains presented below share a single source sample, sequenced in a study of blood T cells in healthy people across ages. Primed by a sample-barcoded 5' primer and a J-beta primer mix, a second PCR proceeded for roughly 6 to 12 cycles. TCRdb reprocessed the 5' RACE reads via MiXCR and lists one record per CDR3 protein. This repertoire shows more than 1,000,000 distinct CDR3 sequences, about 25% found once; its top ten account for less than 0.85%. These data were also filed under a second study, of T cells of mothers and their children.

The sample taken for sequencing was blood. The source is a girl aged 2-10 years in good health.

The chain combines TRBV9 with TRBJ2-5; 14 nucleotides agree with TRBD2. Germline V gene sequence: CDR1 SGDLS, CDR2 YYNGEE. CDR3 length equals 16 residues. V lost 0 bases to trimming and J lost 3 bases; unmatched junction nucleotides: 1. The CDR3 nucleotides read TGTGCCAGCAGCGTAGAGGGACTAGCGGGAGAAGAGACCCAGTACTTC. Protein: CASSVEGLAGEETQYF.

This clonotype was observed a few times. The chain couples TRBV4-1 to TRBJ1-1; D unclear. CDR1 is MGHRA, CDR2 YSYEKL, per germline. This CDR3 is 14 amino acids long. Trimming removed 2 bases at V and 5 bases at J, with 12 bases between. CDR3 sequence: CASSQPTRGTEAFF. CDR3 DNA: TGCGCCAGCAGCCAACCAACTCGAGGGACTGAAGCTTTCTTT.

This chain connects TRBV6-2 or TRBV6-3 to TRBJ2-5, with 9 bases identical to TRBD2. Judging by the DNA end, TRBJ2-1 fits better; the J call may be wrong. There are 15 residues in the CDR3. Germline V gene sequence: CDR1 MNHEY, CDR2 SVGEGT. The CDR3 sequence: CASSPQSGGLGEQFF. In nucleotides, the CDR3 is TGTGCCAGCAGTCCCCAAAGCGGGGGGCTCGGGGAGCAGTTCTTC.

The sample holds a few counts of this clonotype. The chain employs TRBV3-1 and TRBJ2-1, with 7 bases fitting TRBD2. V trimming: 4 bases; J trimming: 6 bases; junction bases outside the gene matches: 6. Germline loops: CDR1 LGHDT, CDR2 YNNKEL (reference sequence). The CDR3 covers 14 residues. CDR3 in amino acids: CASSLGRTSNEQFF. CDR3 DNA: TGTGCCAGCAGCCTCGGCCGGACTAGCAATGAGCAGTTCTTC.

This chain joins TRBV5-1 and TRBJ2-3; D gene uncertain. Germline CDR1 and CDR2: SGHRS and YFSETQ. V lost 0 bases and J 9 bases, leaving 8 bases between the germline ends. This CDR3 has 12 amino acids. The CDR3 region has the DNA TGCGCCAGCAGCTTGGCGGGTTCAACGCAGTATTTT. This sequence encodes CASSLAGSTQYF.

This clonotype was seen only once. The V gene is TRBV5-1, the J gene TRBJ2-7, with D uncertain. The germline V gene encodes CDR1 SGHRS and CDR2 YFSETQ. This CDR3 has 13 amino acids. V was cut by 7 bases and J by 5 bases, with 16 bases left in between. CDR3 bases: TGCGCCAGCCGCTCTCCAGGCAGCCACGAGCAGTACTTC. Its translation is CASRSPGSHEQYF.

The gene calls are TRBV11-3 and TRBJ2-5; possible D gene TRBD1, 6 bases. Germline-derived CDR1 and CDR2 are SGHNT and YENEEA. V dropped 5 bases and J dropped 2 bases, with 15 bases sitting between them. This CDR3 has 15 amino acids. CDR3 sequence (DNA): TGTGCCAGCAGCCCCATAGGGGGAGAACAAGAGACCCAGTACTTC. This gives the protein CASSPIGGEQETQYF.

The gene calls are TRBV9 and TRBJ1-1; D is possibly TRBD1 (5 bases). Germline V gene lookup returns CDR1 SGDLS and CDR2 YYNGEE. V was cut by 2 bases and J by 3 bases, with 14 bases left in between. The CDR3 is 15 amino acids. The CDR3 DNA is TGTGCCAGCAGCGTTTATTGGGGCAGGGACACTGAAGCTTTCTTT. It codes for CASSVYWGRDTEAFF.

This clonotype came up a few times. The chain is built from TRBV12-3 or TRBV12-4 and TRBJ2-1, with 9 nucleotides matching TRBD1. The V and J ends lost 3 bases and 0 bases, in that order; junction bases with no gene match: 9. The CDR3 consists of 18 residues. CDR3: CASSFDRGTLNSYNEQFF. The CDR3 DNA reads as TGTGCCAGCAGTTTCGACAGGGGGACCCTCAACTCCTACAATGAGCAGTTCTTC.

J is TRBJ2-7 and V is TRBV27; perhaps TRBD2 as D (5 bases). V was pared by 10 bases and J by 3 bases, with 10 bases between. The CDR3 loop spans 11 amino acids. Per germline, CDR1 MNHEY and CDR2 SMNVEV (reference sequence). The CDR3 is CATRRFYEQYF. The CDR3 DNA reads TGTGCCACCAGGAGGTTCTACGAGCAGTACTTC.

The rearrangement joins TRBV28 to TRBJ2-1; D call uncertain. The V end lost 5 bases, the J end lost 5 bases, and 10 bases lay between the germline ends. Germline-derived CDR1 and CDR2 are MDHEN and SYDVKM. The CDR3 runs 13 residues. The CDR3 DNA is TGTGCCAGCAGTCCCGGAGTCGACAATGAGCAGTTCTTC. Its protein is CASSPGVDNEQFF. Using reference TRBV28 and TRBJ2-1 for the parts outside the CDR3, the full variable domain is DVKVTQSSRYLVKRTGEKVFLECVQDMDHENMFWYRQDPGLGLRLIYFSYDVKMKEKGDIPEGYSVSREKKERFSLILESASTNQTSMYLCASSPGVDNEQFFGPGTRLTVL.

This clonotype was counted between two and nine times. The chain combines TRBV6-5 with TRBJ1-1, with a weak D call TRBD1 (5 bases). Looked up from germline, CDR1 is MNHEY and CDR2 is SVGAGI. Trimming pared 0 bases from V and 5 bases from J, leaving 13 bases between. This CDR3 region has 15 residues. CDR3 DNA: TGTGCCAGCAGTTACTCGGGGCAGGGAACAACTGAAGCTTTCTTT. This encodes CASSYSGQGTTEAFF.